What follows describes a single TCR beta chain. The sample is drawn from a study of blood T cell repertoires in COVID-19. Across the study: T cells, B-cell-depleted T cells, or PBMCs provided the cDNA or gDNA that served as material.

TCRdb's table, derived via immunoSEQ multiplex PCR, lists solely in-frame clones and lacks some. The table records tens of thousands of clones, 75% to 90% of them present only once. The receptor comes from a man aged 55 to 70 with acute or convalescent COVID-19. Specimen: peripheral blood.

CDR3 sequence reads: CASSEGTGSYTEAFF. CDR3 nucleotide sequence: TGTGCCAGCAGCGAGGGGACAGGGTCGTACACTGAAGCTTTCTTT. V is TRBV5-4 and J is TRBJ1-1, with TRBD1 identical over 9 bases. The length of the CDR3 is 15 residues. Germline trimming cut 4 bases from V and 3 bases from J; bases unmatched to any gene: 7. CDR1 and CDR2 (germline): SGHNT, YYREEE (reference sequence).